This entry lists 31 T cell receptor beta chains sequenced from one sample in a study of cytomegalovirus exposure and HLA in healthy donors. Primers: 60 Vbeta forward and 13 Jbeta reverse. TCRdb's table, derived via immunoSEQ multiplex PCR, lists solely in-frame clones and lacks some. This sample yields 100,000 to 150,000 clones, of which 74% are seen a single time; 5.8% belongs to the top ten. What was sequenced was PBMCs. These receptors were collected from a woman aged 45-59 years in good health and CMV-seropositive.

The CDR3: CASSLQMNTEAFF. DNA for the CDR3: TGCGCCAGCAGCTTGCAGATGAACACTGAAGCTTTCTTT. The chain has TRBV5-1 and TRBJ1-1; D not certain. This CDR3 is built from 13 residues. Germline CDR1 and CDR2: SGHRS and YFSETQ. Trimming pared 1 base from V and 0 bases from J, leaving 4 bases between.

The chain joins TRBV25-1 to TRBJ1-4, with a possible D match to TRBD1 (6 bases). V was shortened by 5 bases and J by 10 bases, with 17 bases between the two germline ends. Looked up from germline, CDR1 is MGHDK and CDR2 is SYGVNS. This CDR3 has 14 amino acids. The CDR3 sequence: CASSMTGLAGKLFF. As DNA, the CDR3 is TGTGCCAGCAGTATGACAGGTTTAGCCGGAAAACTGTTTTTT.

V is TRBV5-1 and J is TRBJ2-2, with 8 bases that match TRBD1. The germline V gene has CDR1 SGHRS and CDR2 YFSETQ. This CDR3 spans 17 amino acids. With 4 bases clipped from V and 6 bases from J, the junction kept 14 bases outside the gene matches. DNA for the CDR3: TGCGCCAGCAGCCTACTACCGGACAGGGCTGTCGCCGGGGAGCTGTTTTTT. As protein: CASSLLPDRAVAGELFF. Together with reference TRBV5-1 and TRBJ2-2, the CDR3 gives the full variable domain: KAGVTQTPRYLIKTRGQQVTLSCSPISGHRSVSWYQQTPGQGLQFLFEYFSETQRNKGNFPGRFSGRQFSNSRSEMNVSTLELGDSALYLCASSLLPDRAVAGELFFGEGSRLTVL.

This clone has a handful of counts. The chain joins TRBV18 to TRBJ2-2, with 9 nucleotides matching TRBD2. Trimming removed 0 bases from V and 6 bases from J; junction bases left unmatched: 8. Looked up from germline, CDR1 is KGHSH and CDR2 is LQKENI. This CDR3 region has 17 residues. In DNA form, the CDR3 reads TGTGCCAGCTCACCACCTTCGAAGCGGGGGGCCCCCGGGGAGCTGTTTTTT. Translation: CASSPPSKRGAPGELFF.

This clone was seen once. The V gene is TRBV9, the J gene TRBJ2-6; no firm D call. V was shortened by 3 bases and J by 5 bases, with 9 bases between the two germline ends. Germline CDR1 reads SGDLS; CDR2 reads YYNGEE. This CDR3 region has 14 residues. CDR3 DNA sequence: TGTGCCAGCAGCGCTTCTCTACGGGCCAACGTCCTGACTTTC. Translated, it gives CASSASLRANVLTF.

The chain uses TRBV2 and TRBJ1-4; the D is unclear. This CDR3 has 14 residues. The V end was cut by 8 bases, the J end by 4 bases, with 14 bases between. Germline loops: CDR1 SNHLY, CDR2 FYNNEI. The CDR3 reads CASLPGNGNEKLFF. Here the CDR3 DNA reads TGTGCCAGCTTACCGGGAAATGGTAATGAAAAACTGTTTTTT.

This clone showed up just a few times. The chain joins TRBV21-1 to TRBJ2-1; the D segment call TRBD1 is taken from the table without a DNA check. TRBV21-1 is a pseudogene segment. The CDR3 is 17 residues long. The CDR3 region has the DNA TGTGCCAGCAGTCAAAGCGAGGACAGGGGGACCTACAATGAGCAGTTCTTC. Translation gives CASSQSEDRGTYNEQFF.

The chain uses TRBV7-2 and TRBJ2-2; 8 bases are a match to TRBD1. The V gene's germline CDR1 is SGHTA and CDR2 FQGNSA. Trimming at V came to 6 bases and at J to 4 bases, leaving 7 bases not matched to a gene. The CDR3 loop spans 15 amino acids. The CDR3 bases are TGTGCCAGCAGGAGTACAGGGGGTAGCACCGGGGAGCTGTTTTTT. It is translated as CASRSTGGSTGELFF.

About this clone: Mismatch with germline at one junction end may stem from a read error. This chain uses TRBV4-1 with TRBJ1-2; TRBD1 agrees at 9 bases. The CDR3 sequence is 13 residues long. Germline assignment: CDR1 MGHRA and CDR2 YSYEKL. The CDR3 DNA sequence: TGCGCCAGCAGCCAAGGGACAGGGGCTGGCTACCCCTTC. This gives the protein CASSQGTGAGYPF.

The chain combines TRBV6-4 with TRBJ1-1, with D possibly being TRBD1 (5 bases). The germline V gene has CDR1 MRHNA and CDR2 SNTAGT. The CDR3 has 13 residues. Trimming left V 5 bases short and J 1 base short, with 8 bases between. Here the CDR3 DNA reads TGTGCCAGCAGTTTGACAGAGAACACTGAAGCTTTCTTT. Encoded protein: CASSLTENTEAFF.

This clone was recorded once. This chain uses TRBV7-7 with TRBJ2-5, with a possible D match to TRBD1 (6 bases). Germline V CDR1 and CDR2: SSHAT, FNYEAQ (reference sequence). Trimming took 5 bases from V and 4 from J, leaving 11 bases between them. The CDR3 covers 13 residues. The CDR3 nucleotides are TGTGCCAGCAGCCCGACAGGCAGAGAGACCCAGTACTTC. Amino acids: CASSPTGRETQYF.

The chain uses TRBV15 and TRBJ2-1; possible D gene TRBD2, 7 bases. Per germline, CDR1 LNHNV and CDR2 YYDKDF (reference sequence). The V end was cut by 5 bases, the J end by 6 bases, with 14 bases between. This CDR3 has 14 residues. The CDR3 reads CATSLGGAGNEQFF. For the CDR3, the DNA is TGTGCCACCAGCTTAGGGGGGGCCGGCAATGAGCAGTTCTTC.

This clone was detected once. The V and J genes are TRBV2 and TRBJ2-2; TRBD1 agrees at 10 bases. The CDR3 has 15 amino acids. Germline CDR1 reads SNHLY; CDR2 reads FYNNEI. Trimming removed 6 bases from V and 4 bases from J; junction bases left unmatched: 5. This chain's CDR3 is CASSSGTGATGELFF. As DNA, the CDR3 is TGTGCCAGCAGCTCCGGGACAGGGGCCACCGGGGAGCTGTTTTTT.

J is TRBJ1-3 and V is TRBV5-6; TRBD1 might be the D (5 bases). Looked up from germline, CDR1 is SGHDT and CDR2 is YYEEEE. This CDR3 is 14 amino acids long. Trimming pared 3 bases from V and 8 bases from J, leaving 15 bases between. In DNA, the CDR3 is TGTGCCAGCAGCTGGGGGGACGCCGAGGACACCATATATTTT. Its protein product is CASSWGDAEDTIYF.

J is TRBJ1-1 and V is TRBV11-2, with no clear D. CDR1 and CDR2 from the germline V gene are SGHAT and FQNNGV. The V and J ends lost 1 base and 13 bases respectively, with 10 bases between them. This CDR3 comprises 11 residues. Here the CDR3 DNA reads TGTGCCAGCAGCTTAGGAGGGAAGGGTTTCTTT. This sequence encodes CASSLGGKGFF.

The rearrangement joins TRBV7-8 to TRBJ2-7, with a weak D call TRBD1 (6 bases). Germline V gene sequence: CDR1 SGHVS, CDR2 FQNEAQ. This CDR3 contains 17 residues. The germline V and J ends were trimmed by 4 bases and 6 bases, with 25 bases remaining between them. The DNA of the CDR3 is TGTGCCAGCAGCTCCAAAGCCCCGCGCAGGGGCTCTTCCGAGCAGTACTTC. Residues: CASSSKAPRRGSSEQYF.

The chain couples TRBV5-4 to TRBJ2-5; 10 positions match TRBD1. The tail of the sequence fits TRBJ2-7 better, so the J call may be wrong. CDR1 and CDR2 from the germline V gene are SGHNT and YYREEE (reference sequence). CDR3 length: 14 residues. CDR3 nucleotides: TGTGCCAGCAGCACCCCCGGGACAGGGGACGAGCAGTACTTC. Amino acid sequence: CASSTPGTGDEQYF.

The chain joins TRBV5-6 to TRBJ1-2, with no clear D. CDR3 length: 12 residues. Germline V gives CDR1 SGHDT, CDR2 YYEEEE. Trimming took 4 bases from V and 8 from J, leaving 12 bases between them. The CDR3 spells CASSTLVRGYTF. DNA of the CDR3: TGTGCCAGCAGCACCTTGGTGAGGGGCTACACCTTC.

The rearrangement links TRBV7-9 to TRBJ1-6, with TRBD1 matching over 9 bases. This CDR3 comprises 18 residues. The V gene's germline CDR1 is SEHNR and CDR2 FQNEAQ (reference sequence). The trim removed 4 bases at V and 2 bases at J, leaving 9 bases unmatched. The CDR3 region has the DNA TGTGCCAGCAGCTCCGGACAGGGGTTTGTTGCCTATAATTCACCCCTCCACTTT. Its translation: CASSSGQGFVAYNSPLHF.

This CDR3 is CASSVGAGISGNTIYF. CDR3 coding DNA: TGTGCCAGCAGCGTAGGGGCGGGAATCTCTGGAAACACCATATATTTT. The gene calls are TRBV9 and TRBJ1-3; D call uncertain. Trimming removed 0 bases at V and 0 bases at J, with 10 bases between. Germline V gene sequence: CDR1 SGDLS, CDR2 YYNGEE. The CDR3 sequence is 16 residues long. The full variable domain, rest sourced from reference TRBV9 and TRBJ1-3, is DSGVTQTPKHLITATGQRVTLRCSPRSGDLSVYWYQQSLDQGLQFLIQYYNGEERAKGNILERFSAQQFPDLHSELNLSSLELGDSALYFCASSVGAGISGNTIYFGEGSWLTVV.

The chain is built from TRBV5-1 and TRBJ2-5, with 8 bases aligning to TRBD2. CDR3 length: 13 amino acids. The germline V gene has CDR1 SGHRS and CDR2 YFSETQ. J was trimmed by 5 bases and V by 4 bases; bases with no gene match: 4. The CDR3 sequence: CASSTGGYETQYF. The CDR3 DNA follows: TGCGCCAGCAGCACGGGGGGGTACGAGACCCAGTACTTC.

The V and J genes are TRBV5-1 and TRBJ2-7, with TRBD1 as a possible D gene (6 bases). The CDR3 consists of 14 residues. V lost 1 base, J lost 4 bases, and 12 bases lay in between. Germline V CDR1 and CDR2: SGHRS, YFSETQ. CDR3 DNA sequence: TGCGCCAGCAGCTTGAAGGGGGACGGGTACGAGCAGTACTTC. Translated, it gives CASSLKGDGYEQYF.

In its sample, this clone was seen a few times. The chain carries TRBV5-6 and TRBJ2-7, with D perhaps TRBD1 (6 bases). Trimming shortened V by 2 bases and J by 0 bases, and 9 bases separated the two germline ends. Germline V gives CDR1 SGHDT, CDR2 YYEEEE. There are 14 residues in the CDR3. The CDR3 nucleotides read TGTGCCAGCAGCTTAGGACAGCTCTCCTACGAGCAGTACTTC. This gives the protein CASSLGQLSYEQYF.

The gene calls are TRBV4-3 and TRBJ1-6, with 8 bases aligning to TRBD1. Unmatched junction bases numbered 3, after V lost 4 bases and J lost 7 bases. The germline gives CDR1 LGHNA, CDR2 YSLEER. The CDR3 has 14 amino acids. CDR3 in DNA: TGCGCCAGCAGCCCCCGGACAGGGAATTCACCCCTCCACTTT. This gives the protein CASSPRTGNSPLHF.

CDR3 residues: CASSTGTVNSPLHF. CDR3 DNA sequence: TGTGCCAGCAGCACCGGGACAGTCAATTCACCCCTCCACTTT. The J gene is TRBJ1-6, the V gene TRBV5-4, with 7 nucleotides matching TRBD1. In germline, CDR1 is SGHNT, CDR2 YYREEE (reference sequence). After removal of 4 bases from V and 7 bases from J, the junction contained 5 bases not matched to a gene. The CDR3 is made up of 14 amino acids.

CDR3: CASSAPGTGQDTQYF. CDR3 coding DNA: TGTGCCAGTAGTGCCCCCGGGACAGGGCAAGATACGCAGTATTTT. This sequence joins TRBV19 and TRBJ2-3; 9 bases line up with TRBD1. V lost 5 bases to trimming and J lost 5 bases; unmatched junction nucleotides: 8. The V gene's germline CDR1 is LNHDA and CDR2 SQIVND (reference sequence). This CDR3 contains 15 residues. Combining the CDR3 with reference TRBV19 and TRBJ2-3 gives the whole variable domain DGGITQSPKYLFRKEGQNVTLSCEQNLNHDAMYWYRQDPGQGLRLIYYSQIVNDFQKGDIAEGYSVSREKKESFPLTVTSAQKNPTAFYLCASSAPGTGQDTQYFGPGTRLTVL.

This sequence joins TRBV9 and TRBJ2-5, with a tentative D call TRBD2 (7 bases). V lost 7 bases, J lost 5 bases, and 18 bases lay in between. Germline-derived CDR1 and CDR2 are SGDLS and YYNGEE. This CDR3 is built from 14 residues. CDR3 nucleotides: TGTGCCAGCGGTCTAGGGGGGGGCCACGAGACCCAGTACTTC. Amino acid sequence: CASGLGGGHETQYF. Based on the CDR3 plus reference TRBV9 and TRBJ2-5, the full variable domain is DSGVTQTPKHLITATGQRVTLRCSPRSGDLSVYWYQQSLDQGLQFLIQYYNGEERAKGNILERFSAQQFPDLHSELNLSSLELGDSALYFCASGLGGGHETQYFGPGTRLLVL.

This chain connects TRBV18 to TRBJ2-3; D is possibly TRBD1 (5 bases). The length of the CDR3 is 15 residues. Germline V gives CDR1 KGHSH, CDR2 LQKENI. Trimming left V 2 bases short and J 2 bases short, with 11 bases between. The CDR3 region has the DNA TGTGCCAGCTCACCAGCTAGGGGCCTCACAGATACGCAGTATTTT. Its translation is CASSPARGLTDTQYF.

This clone was seen a few times. The chain combines TRBV10-3 with TRBJ2-5, with 7 bases lining up with TRBD1. V trimming: 2 bases; J trimming: 5 bases; junction bases outside the gene matches: 5. Germline CDR1 ENHRY, CDR2 SYGVKD. The CDR3 covers 14 residues. This CDR3 is CAISEGDRLETQYF. The CDR3 DNA reads TGTGCCATCAGTGAGGGGGACAGATTGGAGACCCAGTACTTC.

The rearrangement joins TRBV7-2 to TRBJ1-1; 7 nucleotides match TRBD1. This CDR3 is built from 12 residues. Trimming removed 3 bases from V and 10 bases from J; junction bases left unmatched: 5. Per germline, CDR1 SGHTA and CDR2 FQGNSA. CDR3 DNA sequence: TGTGCCAGCAGCTTTGACAGGGTGGTAGCTTTCTTT. Translation gives CASSFDRVVAFF.

The CDR3 region has the DNA TGCGCCAGCAGCTTGGAAGGGGTGGGCAATGAGCAGTTCTTC. It specifies CASSLEGVGNEQFF. This chain joins TRBV5-1 and TRBJ2-1, with D possibly being TRBD1 (5 bases). This CDR3 has 14 amino acids. From germline, CDR1 is SGHRS and CDR2 YFSETQ. V lost 0 bases and J lost 6, with 10 bases in between.